The sequence of this TCR beta chain was determined in a study of Graves' ophthalmopathy and Graves' hyperthyroidism. Study conclusions and caveats: Most thyroid-expanded clonotypes exceeding 0.001 frequency were also found in blood.

With 3 bases removed from V and 8 bases from J, the gap between germline ends came to 8 bases. In germline, CDR1 is LNHNV, CDR2 YYDKDF (reference sequence). The CDR3 contains 12 residues. Using RNA transcripts, the TCR beta CDR3 regions were amplified. HTBI-primed RT-PCR formed the first round, and a multiplex PCR formed the second. TCRdb used MiXCR to reprocess the multiplex PCR reads, holding one entry per CDR3 protein. The sample records over a million distinct CDR3 sequences, about two fifths being singletons. This clonotype was detected many times. Its antigen is unidentified. The TCR sequence derives from an adult man with Graves' hyperthyroidism. The sequenced material came from peripheral blood or thyroid tissue (not recorded which). The rearrangement links TRBV15 to TRBJ1-5; no clear D. The CDR3 sequence: CATSRVGEPQHF. DNA of the CDR3: TGTGCCACCAGCAGGGTTGGGGAGCCCCAGCATTTT. The whole variable domain, filled in from reference TRBV15 and TRBJ1-5, reads DAMVIQNPRYQVTQFGKPVTLSCSQTLNHNVMYWYQQKSSQAPKLLFHYYDKDFNNEADTPDNFQSRRPNTSFCFLDIRSPGLGDTAMYLCATSRVGEPQHFGDGTRLSIL.